This T cell receptor (beta chain) was captured in a study of T-cell memory formation after mild COVID-19. On the study more broadly: The two donors had largely donor-specific TCR clusters. General study findings and limits: Contracting clones from day 15 to 85 showed balanced CD4/CD8; later expanders favored CD4+. Whether second-wave clones peaking at day 37 were SARS-CoV-2 specific went unconfirmed. Memory sampled before infection contained some responding clones, suggesting cross-reactive memory joined.

TCRdb independently ran MiXCR on the 5' RACE reads; one entry per CDR3 protein. Of hundreds of thousands of distinct CDR3 sequences listed, roughly 25% are singletons. A note on this clonotype: Its antigen is still unknown.

The germline gives CDR1 SGHVS, CDR2 FNYEAQ. V lost 5 bases, J lost 7 bases, and 8 bases stayed unmatched. The CDR3 is 16 amino acids. The specimen was PBMCs or a T cell subset sorted from them (not recorded which). The chain carries TRBV7-6 and TRBJ2-1, with 13 bases identical to TRBD2. The sequence was collected from an adult woman who had mild COVID-19 (a few samples of this study predate the infection). Cell type and time point are not known. The DNA for the CDR3 is TGTGCCAGCAGCCCCCCCGGGACTAGCGGGATGAATGAGCAGTTCTTC. Translated: CASSPPGTSGMNEQFF.